These T cell receptor beta chains were read from a single sample in a study of T cell repertoires in cytomegalovirus infection. In TCRdb, the reads were re-called with MiXCR into one record per CDR3 protein. The table has some 450,000 distinct CDR3 sequences, about 33% seen once. Sequences were obtained from PBMCs. The receptors come from a human donor in good health (CMV status not recorded). Some clones in this sample may be carry-over from other donors' samples. Each CDR3 is given with its conserved first and last residue. D genes are given only for firm matches. Clone size appears in some rows only: once, few, many, or a class for an expanded clone.

TRBJ2-1 TRBV14 - - TGTGCCAGCAGCCTATTTGCGGGCCGTAGGGAGCAGTTCTTC CASSLFAGRREQFF
TRBJ2-1 TRBV2 few - TGTGCCAGCAGTGAAGTGGGAAATGAGCAGTTCTTC CASSEVGNEQFF
TRBJ2-2 TRBV4-2 few - TGTGCCAGCAGCCAATGGTCAGCCACCGGGGAGCTGTTTTTT CASSQWSATGELFF
TRBJ2-7 TRBV4-1 few - TGCGCCAGCAGCCAAGGGGGGGGACAGCCCGGTGGGCAGTACTTC CASSQGGGQPGGQYF
TRBJ2-1 TRBV7-6 many TRBD2 TGTGCCAGCAGCTTAGCGGGGGAGCGGGGGCCTTACAATGAGCAGTTCTTC CASSLAGERGPYNEQFF
TRBJ2-2 TRBV7-6 many - TGTGCCAGCAGCTTATGGGGGGCCGTCGACACCGGGGAGCTGTTTTTT CASSLWGAVDTGELFF
TRBJ2-2 TRBV20-1 - - TGCAGTGCTAGAGTGCGGGGTGGGACCGGGGAGCTGTTTTTT CSARVRGGTGELFF
TRBJ2-1 TRBV7-2 - - TGTGCCAGCAGCCCCGGGCTACCGTACAATGAGCAGTTCTTC CASSPGLPYNEQFF
TRBJ2-5 TRBV6-6 - TRBD1 TGTGCCAGCAGGGCAGGGGGTGGAGAGACCCAGTACTTC CASRAGGGETQYF
TRBJ2-5 TRBV5-5 - - TGTGCCAGCAGCTTGGATACCTCCGGGGAAGAGACCCAGTACTTC CASSLDTSGEETQYF
TRBJ1-3 TRBV4-2 many - TGTGCCAGCAGCCAAGATAGTGGAAACACCATATATTTT CASSQDSGNTIYF
TRBJ2-2 TRBV29-1 - TRBD1 TGCAGCGTTGTGACAGGGGAGAACACCGGGGAGCTGTTTTTT CSVVTGENTGELFF
TRBJ1-1 TRBV10-3 - - TGTGCCATCAGTGAGGGACATTCTGAAGCTTTATTT CAISEGHSEALF
TRBJ2-2 TRBV7-4 - - TGTGCCAGCGGGGTCTTGAACACCGGGGAGCTGTTTTTT CASGVLNTGELFF
TRBJ1-2 TRBV2 - - TGTGCCAGCAGTGAATCGCCTTCCCCGCCTGGGTATGGCTACACCTTC CASSESPSPPGYGYTF
TRBJ1-3 TRBV7-9 - - TGTGCCAGCAGCTTAGGGGGCCGGGGGGCTGGAAACACCATATATTTT CASSLGGRGAGNTIYF
TRBJ1-5 TRBV11-2 - - TGTGCCAGCAGCCCTTACTATAATCAGCCCCAGCATTTT CASSPYYNQPQHF
TRBJ1-4 TRBV5-6 - TRBD1 TGTGCCAGCAGCTCGCCGAGGACAGGGGTGGGTGGTGAAAAACTGTTTTTT CASSSPRTGVGGEKLFF
TRBJ2-1 TRBV30 many TRBD1 TGTGCCTGGAGTGTCGGACAGGGGGAGAACAATGAGCAGTTCTTC CAWSVGQGENNEQFF
TRBJ2-5 TRBV20-1 few - TGCAGTGCCACCCAATTATCGGGTAGACAAGAGACCCAGTACTTC CSATQLSGRQETQYF
TRBJ2-5 TRBV20-1 few - TGCAGTGCTAGATACACAGGGTTAGAGACCCAGTACTTC CSARYTGLETQYF
TRBJ1-6 TRBV7-9 many TRBD1 TGTGCCAGCAGCTTCAACAGGGGACCCCTCCACTTT CASSFNRGPLHF
TRBJ1-5 TRBV7-2 many - TGTGCCAGCAGCCAACCCCAGGGCCCCAGTCAGCCCCAGCATTTT CASSQPQGPSQPQHF
TRBJ1-2 TRBV15 - TRBD1 TGTGCCACCAGCAGAGATTATCAGGGGGCGGATGACTACACCTTC CATSRDYQGADDYTF
TRBJ2-5 TRBV7-6 - TRBD2 TGTGCCAGCAGCAAAACTAGCGGCGGAGAGACCCAGTACTTC CASSKTSGGETQYF
TRBJ2-2 TRBV10-1 few - TGCGCCAGCAGCGAGCCCGGGGGATATGACACCGGGGAGCTGTTTTTT CASSEPGGYDTGELFF
TRBJ2-3 TRBV6-5 few TRBD2 TGTGCCAGCAGTTACTCGGCTAGCGGGGGTCGACTCACAGATACGCAGTATTTT CASSYSASGGRLTDTQYF
TRBJ1-6 TRBV6-2/TRBV6-3 - TRBD1 TGTGCCAGCAGTGCCAGGGGGTCCGACACCTTCTATTGGTCACCCCTCCACTTT CASSARGSDTFYWSPLHF
TRBJ1-1 TRBV19 few - TGTGCCAGTAGTATAGTTCGGTTCTACGGGACTCAGGGCACTGAAGCTTTCTTT CASSIVRFYGTQGTEAFF
TRBJ2-7 TRBV6-1 few - TGTGCCAGCAGGGAGAGCTCCTACGAGCAGTACTTC CASRESSYEQYF
TRBJ1-2 TRBV19 few TRBD1 TGTGCCAGTAGTATCGGGACAGGGGGACCTAACTATGGCTACACCTTC CASSIGTGGPNYGYTF
TRBJ2-2 TRBV9 few - TGTGCCAGCAGCGTCGGGACATCGAACACCGGGGAGCTGTTTTTT CASSVGTSNTGELFF
TRBJ1-6 TRBV19 few - TGTGCCAGTAGTATAAAGGATAGTGGGCCCCGAAGGAGAAATTCACCCCTCCACTTT CASSIKDSGPRRRNSPLHF
TRBJ1-4 TRBV4-1 few TRBD1 TGCGCCAGCAGCCGCCCCGGGACAGGGGAGGAAAAACTGTTTTTT CASSRPGTGEEKLFF
TRBJ2-2 TRBV7-2 - - TGTGCCAGCAGCCCACACGCGGGGAACACCGGGGAGCTGTTTTTT CASSPHAGNTGELFF
TRBJ1-2 TRBV28 many - TGTGCCAGCAGGAGGGGTACCGCAGGGGACAACTATGGCTACACCTTC CASRRGTAGDNYGYTF
TRBJ1-5 TRBV19 - - TGTGCCAGTAGTATGGATAATCAGCCCCAGCATTTT CASSMDNQPQHF
TRBJ1-4 TRBV15 - TRBD1 TGTGCCACCAGCAGTGACAGGGGTAATGAAAAACTGTTTTTT CATSSDRGNEKLFF
TRBJ2-7 TRBV6-5 - TRBD1 TGTGCCAGCATCAAGACAGGGAGCCACGAGCAGTACTTC CASIKTGSHEQYF
TRBJ1-5 TRBV10-3 - - TGTGCCATCAGTGAGAGAAGCAATCAGCCCCAGCATTTT CAISERSNQPQHF
TRBJ2-7 TRBV10-3 - - TGTGCCATCTCCGGCGGGGATACCTACGAGCAGTACTTC CAISGGDTYEQYF
TRBJ2-5 TRBV7-9 few - TGTGCCAGCAGCTTAGTTCTGCGGGCCGACCAAGAGACCCAGTACTTC CASSLVLRADQETQYF
TRBJ1-1 TRBV25-1 many - TGTGCCAGCAGTGAAATAAACACTGAAGCTTTCTTT CASSEINTEAFF
TRBJ1-5 TRBV5-8 once - TGTGCCAGCAGCCCTGGGGAGCCCCAGCATTTT CASSPGEPQHF
TRBJ1-1 TRBV6-1 many TRBD1 TGTGCCAGCAGACTACAGGGGGGCACTGAAGCTTTCTTT CASRLQGGTEAFF
TRBJ1-5 TRBV19 - TRBD1 TGTGCCAGTAGTATTTTGGACAGGCCCCTTAGCAATCAGCCCCAGCATTTT CASSILDRPLSNQPQHF
TRBJ2-7 TRBV7-9 few - TGTGCCAGCAGCTCCGGGGGGCTCGGGGGGATTTTCGAGCAGTACTTC CASSSGGLGGIFEQYF
TRBJ2-1 TRBV7-2 many TRBD1 TGTGCCAGCAGTACCGGGACAGGGGCTGTCGATGAGCAGTTCTTC CASSTGTGAVDEQFF
TRBJ2-7 TRBV7-2 few - TGTGCCAGCAGCGCGGCGCAGGGCTGGAACGAGCAGTACTTC CASSAAQGWNEQYF
TRBJ1-2 TRBV7-9 few - TGTGCCAGCAGCTTAGCGTTGACAGTCAACTATGGCTACACCTTC CASSLALTVNYGYTF
TRBJ1-3 TRBV5-6 few - TGTGCCAGCAGCTTGTTGGACGGTAACTCTGGAAACACCATATATTTT CASSLLDGNSGNTIYF